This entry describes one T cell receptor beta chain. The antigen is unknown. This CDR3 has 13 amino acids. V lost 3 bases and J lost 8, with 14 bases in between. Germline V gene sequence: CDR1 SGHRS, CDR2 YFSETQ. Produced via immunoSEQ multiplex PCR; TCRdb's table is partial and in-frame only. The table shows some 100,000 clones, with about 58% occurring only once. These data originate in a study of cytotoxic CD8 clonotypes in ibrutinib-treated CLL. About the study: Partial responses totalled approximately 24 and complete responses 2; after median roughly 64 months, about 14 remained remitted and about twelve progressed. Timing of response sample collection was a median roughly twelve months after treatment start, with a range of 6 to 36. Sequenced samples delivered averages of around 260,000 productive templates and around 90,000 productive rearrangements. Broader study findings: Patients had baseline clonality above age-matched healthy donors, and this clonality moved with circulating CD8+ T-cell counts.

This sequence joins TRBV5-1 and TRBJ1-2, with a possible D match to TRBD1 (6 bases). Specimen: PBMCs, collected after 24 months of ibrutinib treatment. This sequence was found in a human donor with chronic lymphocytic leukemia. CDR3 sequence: CASSSNRDGGYTF. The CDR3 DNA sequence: TGCGCCAGCAGCTCAAACAGGGACGGGGGCTACACCTTC. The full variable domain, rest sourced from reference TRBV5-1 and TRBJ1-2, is KAGVTQTPRYLIKTRGQQVTLSCSPISGHRSVSWYQQTPGQGLQFLFEYFSETQRNKGNFPGRFSGRQFSNSRSEMNVSTLELGDSALYLCASSSNRDGGYTFGSGTRLTVV.